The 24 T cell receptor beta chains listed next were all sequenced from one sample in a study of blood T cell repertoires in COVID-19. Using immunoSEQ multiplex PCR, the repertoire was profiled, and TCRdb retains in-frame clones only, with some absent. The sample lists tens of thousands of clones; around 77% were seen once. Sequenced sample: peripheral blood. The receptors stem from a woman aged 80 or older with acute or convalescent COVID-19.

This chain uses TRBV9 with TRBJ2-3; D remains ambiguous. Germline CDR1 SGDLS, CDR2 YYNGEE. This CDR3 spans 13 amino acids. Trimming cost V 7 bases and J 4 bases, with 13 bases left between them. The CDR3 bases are TGTGCCAGCGGAAGTGGGCTGGCAGATACGCAGTATTTT. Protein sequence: CASGSGLADTQYF.

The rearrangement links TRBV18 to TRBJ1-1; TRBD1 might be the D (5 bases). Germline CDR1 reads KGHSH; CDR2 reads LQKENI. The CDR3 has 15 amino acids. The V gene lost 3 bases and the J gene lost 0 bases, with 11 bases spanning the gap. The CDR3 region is CASSPYPRVNTEAFF. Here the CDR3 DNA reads TGTGCCAGCTCACCCTACCCCAGGGTGAACACTGAAGCTTTCTTT.

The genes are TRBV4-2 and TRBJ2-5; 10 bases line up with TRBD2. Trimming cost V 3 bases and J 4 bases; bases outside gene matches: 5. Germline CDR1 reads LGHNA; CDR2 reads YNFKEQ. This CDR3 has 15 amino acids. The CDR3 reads CASSQKAGGGETQYF. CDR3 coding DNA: TGTGCCAGCAGCCAGAAAGCGGGAGGGGGAGAGACCCAGTACTTC.

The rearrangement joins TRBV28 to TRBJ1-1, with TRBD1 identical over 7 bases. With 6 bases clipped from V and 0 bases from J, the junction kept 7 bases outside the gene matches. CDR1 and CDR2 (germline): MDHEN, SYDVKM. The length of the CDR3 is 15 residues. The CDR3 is CASRAGGQMNTEAFF. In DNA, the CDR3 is TGTGCCAGCAGGGCAGGGGGACAGATGAACACTGAAGCTTTCTTT.

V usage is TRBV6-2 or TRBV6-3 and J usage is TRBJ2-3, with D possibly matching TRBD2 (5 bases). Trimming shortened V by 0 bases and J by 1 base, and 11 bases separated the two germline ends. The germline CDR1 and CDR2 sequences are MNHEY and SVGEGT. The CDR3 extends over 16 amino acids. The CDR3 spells CASSYSWGVGTDTQYF. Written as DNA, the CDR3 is TGTGCCAGCAGTTACTCATGGGGAGTTGGCACAGATACGCAGTATTTT.

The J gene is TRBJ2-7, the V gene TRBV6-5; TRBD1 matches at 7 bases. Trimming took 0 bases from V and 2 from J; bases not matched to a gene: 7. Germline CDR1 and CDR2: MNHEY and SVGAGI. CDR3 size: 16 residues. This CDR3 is CASSYSRTGVAYEQYF. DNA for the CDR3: TGTGCCAGCAGTTACTCGAGGACAGGCGTTGCCTACGAGCAGTACTTC.

The CDR3 region has the DNA TGTGCCAGTAGTCAGACGGGTTACGAGCAGTACTTC. It encodes CASSQTGYEQYF. The chain has TRBV19 and TRBJ2-7; D gene uncertain. The CDR3 length is 12 residues. Between the trimmed V and J ends, which lost 5 bases and 4 bases, there was a span of 9 bases. Germline V gives CDR1 LNHDA, CDR2 SQIVND (reference sequence).

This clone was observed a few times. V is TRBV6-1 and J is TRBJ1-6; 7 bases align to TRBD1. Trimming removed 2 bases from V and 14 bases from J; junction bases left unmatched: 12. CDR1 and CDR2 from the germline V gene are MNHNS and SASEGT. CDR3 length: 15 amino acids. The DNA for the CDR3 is TGTGCCAGCAGTGAACGGGACAGCGGCTTAGTCACCCTCCACTTT. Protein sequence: CASSERDSGLVTLHF.

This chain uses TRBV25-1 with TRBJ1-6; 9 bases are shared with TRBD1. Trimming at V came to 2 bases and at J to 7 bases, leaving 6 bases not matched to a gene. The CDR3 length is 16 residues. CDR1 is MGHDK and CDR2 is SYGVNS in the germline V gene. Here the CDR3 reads CASSEPDRGFNSPLHF. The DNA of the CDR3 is TGTGCCAGCAGTGAACCTGACAGGGGGTTCAATTCACCCCTCCACTTT.

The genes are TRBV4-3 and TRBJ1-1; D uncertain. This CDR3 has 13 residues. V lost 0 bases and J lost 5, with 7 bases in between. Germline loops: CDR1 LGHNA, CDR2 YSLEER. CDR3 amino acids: CASSQDPLTEAFF. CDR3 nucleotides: TGCGCCAGCAGCCAAGACCCCCTAACTGAAGCTTTCTTT.

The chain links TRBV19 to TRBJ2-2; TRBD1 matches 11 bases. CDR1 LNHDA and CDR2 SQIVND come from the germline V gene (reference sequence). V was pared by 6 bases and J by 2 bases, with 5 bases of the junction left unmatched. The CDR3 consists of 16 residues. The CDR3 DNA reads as TGTGCCAGTAGATGGGACAGGGGGTCTAACACCGGGGAGCTGTTTTTT. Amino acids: CASRWDRGSNTGELFF.

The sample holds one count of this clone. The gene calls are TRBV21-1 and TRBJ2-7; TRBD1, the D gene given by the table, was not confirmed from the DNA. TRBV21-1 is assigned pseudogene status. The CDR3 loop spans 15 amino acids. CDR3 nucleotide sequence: TGTGCCAGCAGCAATAGCACGGGACAGCTGTACGAGCAGTACTTC. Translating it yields CASSNSTGQLYEQYF.

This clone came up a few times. CDR3 loop: CASSVEGSGSYEQYF. Here the CDR3 DNA reads TGTGCCAGCAGCGTAGAAGGGAGCGGGAGCTACGAGCAGTACTTC. The chain uses TRBV9 and TRBJ2-7; 8 nucleotides agree with TRBD2. With 0 bases clipped from V and 3 bases from J, the junction kept 5 bases outside the gene matches. The CDR3 runs to 15 residues. Germline values: CDR1 SGDLS, CDR2 YYNGEE.

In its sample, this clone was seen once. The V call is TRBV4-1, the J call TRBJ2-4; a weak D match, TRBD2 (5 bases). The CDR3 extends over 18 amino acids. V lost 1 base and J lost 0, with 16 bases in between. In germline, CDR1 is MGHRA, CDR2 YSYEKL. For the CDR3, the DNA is TGCGCCAGCAGCCAAGGAAGGGCCTCCGAGGGAGCCAAAAACATTCAGTACTTC. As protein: CASSQGRASEGAKNIQYF.

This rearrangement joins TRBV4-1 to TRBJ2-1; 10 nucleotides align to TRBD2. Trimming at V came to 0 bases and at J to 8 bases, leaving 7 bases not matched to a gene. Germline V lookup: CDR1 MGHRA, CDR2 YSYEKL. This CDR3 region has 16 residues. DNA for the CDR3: TGCGCCAGCAGCCAAGATAGGGCTAGCGGGAGTCATGAGCAGTTCTTC. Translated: CASSQDRASGSHEQFF.

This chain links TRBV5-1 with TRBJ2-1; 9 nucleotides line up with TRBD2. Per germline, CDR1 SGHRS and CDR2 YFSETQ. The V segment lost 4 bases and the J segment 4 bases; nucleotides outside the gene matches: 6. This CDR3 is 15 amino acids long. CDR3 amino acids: CASSIAGVGYNEQFF. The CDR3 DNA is TGCGCCAGCAGCATAGCGGGAGTCGGGTACAATGAGCAGTTCTTC.

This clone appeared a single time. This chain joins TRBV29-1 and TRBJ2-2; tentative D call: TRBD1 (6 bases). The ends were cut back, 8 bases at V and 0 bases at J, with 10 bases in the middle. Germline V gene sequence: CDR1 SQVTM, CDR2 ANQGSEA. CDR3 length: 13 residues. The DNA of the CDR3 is TGCAGCTCGGGACATCCGAACACCGGGGAGCTGTTTTTT. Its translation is CSSGHPNTGELFF.

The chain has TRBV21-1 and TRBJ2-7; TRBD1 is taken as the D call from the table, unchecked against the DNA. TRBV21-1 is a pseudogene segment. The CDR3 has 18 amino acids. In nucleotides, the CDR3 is TGTGCCAGCCAACAGGGGACAGGGGGCGCAGGGTACCTCGGCGAGCAGTACTTC. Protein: CASQQGTGGAGYLGEQYF.

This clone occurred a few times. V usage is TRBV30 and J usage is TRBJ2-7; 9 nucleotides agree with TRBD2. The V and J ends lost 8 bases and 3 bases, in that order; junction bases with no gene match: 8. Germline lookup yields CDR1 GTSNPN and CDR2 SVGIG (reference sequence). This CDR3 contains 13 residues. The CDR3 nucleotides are TGTGCCCAAACGACTAGCGGACGCTACGAGCAGTACTTC. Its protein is CAQTTSGRYEQYF.

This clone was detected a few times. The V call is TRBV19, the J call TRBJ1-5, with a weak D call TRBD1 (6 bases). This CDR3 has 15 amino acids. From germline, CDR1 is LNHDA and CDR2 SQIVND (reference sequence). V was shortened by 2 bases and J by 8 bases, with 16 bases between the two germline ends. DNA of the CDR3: TGTGCCAGTAGTATATTGGACAGAGGAGGAAAGCCCCAGCATTTT. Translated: CASSILDRGGKPQHF.

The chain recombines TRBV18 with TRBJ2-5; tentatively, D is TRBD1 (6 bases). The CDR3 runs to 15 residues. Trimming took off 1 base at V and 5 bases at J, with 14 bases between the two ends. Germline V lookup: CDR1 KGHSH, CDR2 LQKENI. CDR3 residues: CASSPRISQGETQYF. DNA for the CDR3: TGTGCCAGCTCACCACGGATTTCACAGGGCGAGACCCAGTACTTC.

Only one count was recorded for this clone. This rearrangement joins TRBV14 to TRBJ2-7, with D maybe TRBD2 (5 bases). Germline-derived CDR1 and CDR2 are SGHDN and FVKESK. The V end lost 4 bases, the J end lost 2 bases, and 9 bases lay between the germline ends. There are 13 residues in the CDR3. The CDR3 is CASSRTPPYEQYF. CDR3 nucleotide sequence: TGTGCCAGCAGCCGGACTCCCCCCTACGAGCAGTACTTC. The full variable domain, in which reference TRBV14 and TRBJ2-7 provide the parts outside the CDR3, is EAGVTQFPSHSVIEKGQTVTLRCDPISGHDNLYWYRRVMGKEIKFLLHFVKESKQDESGMPNNRFLAERTGGTYSTLKVQPAELEDSGVYFCASSRTPPYEQYFGPGTRLTVT.

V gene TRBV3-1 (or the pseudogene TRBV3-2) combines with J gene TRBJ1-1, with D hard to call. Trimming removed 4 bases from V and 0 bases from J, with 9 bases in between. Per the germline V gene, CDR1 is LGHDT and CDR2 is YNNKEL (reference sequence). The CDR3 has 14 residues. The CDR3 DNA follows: TGTGCCAGCAGCCGAGGCAGCGTGAACACTGAAGCTTTCTTT. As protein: CASSRGSVNTEAFF.

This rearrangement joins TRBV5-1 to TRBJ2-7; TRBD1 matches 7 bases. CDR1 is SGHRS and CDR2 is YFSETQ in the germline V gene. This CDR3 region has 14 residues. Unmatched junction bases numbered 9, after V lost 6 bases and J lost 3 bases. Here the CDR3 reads CASTAGTANYEQYF. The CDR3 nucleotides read TGCGCCAGCACGGCCGGGACAGCCAACTACGAGCAGTACTTC.